This T cell receptor (beta chain) was recorded in a study of glioma-infiltrating T cells after dendritic cell vaccination. For the study at large: The vaccine used monocyte-derived dendritic cells pulsed overnight with autologous tumor lysate. Overall study findings and caveats: The cohort had few patients with full blood and tumor sets. Longer survival after dendritic cell vaccination followed higher pretreatment TIL content.

A remark on this clone: Its antigen is still unknown.

The protocol was immunoSEQ multiplex PCR, while the TCRdb copy is restricted to in-frame clones and leaves out a portion. The sample yields some 70,000 clones, under 90% seen once. None of the glioblastoma patients had an isocitrate dehydrogenase mutation. Germline CDR1 reads SQVTM; CDR2 reads ANQGSEA. With V trimmed by 6 bases and J by 5 bases, 9 bases remained unmatched. CDR3 size: 13 residues. The sequencing here drew on blood, taken before dendritic cell vaccination. This chain joins TRBV29-1 and TRBJ1-1, with 7 bases matching TRBD1. The receptor was isolated from a human donor with glioblastoma. This chain's CDR3 is CSVADREGTEAFF. The CDR3 coding sequence is TGCAGCGTCGCCGACAGGGAAGGAACTGAAGCTTTCTTT.